These 10 T cell receptor beta chains were all obtained from the same sample, sequenced in a study of control samples from healthy donors and cancer patients. Profiling relied on immunoSEQ multiplex PCR, and the TCRdb table lists in-frame clones only, not all of them. The sample lists around 190,000 clones, around nine tenths occurring once. The sample was blood. These receptor sequences come from a man aged 25 to 40 in good health.

The chain combines TRBV13 with TRBJ1-1; possible D gene TRBD1, 5 bases. V was cut by 1 base and J by 4 bases, with 10 bases left in between. The germline V gene encodes CDR1 PRHDT and CDR2 FYEKMQ (reference sequence). This CDR3 is built from 14 residues. Written as DNA, the CDR3 is TGTGCCAGCAGCTTAGAACGGGGGAGCACTGAAGCTTTCTTT. The encoded protein is CASSLERGSTEAFF.

The J gene is TRBJ2-7, the V gene TRBV25-1, with D tentatively TRBD1 or TRBD2 (5 bases each). Germline-derived CDR1 and CDR2 are MGHDK and SYGVNS. V lost 2 bases and J lost 2, with 19 bases in between. CDR3 size: 17 residues. CDR3: CASSESGGAGPPYEQYF. The CDR3 DNA reads as TGTGCCAGCAGTGAAAGTGGGGGTGCTGGGCCGCCCTACGAGCAGTACTTC.

This clone was counted a few times. The chain employs TRBV7-9 and TRBJ2-1; 11 bases line up with TRBD1. V was clipped by 5 bases and J by 6 bases; unmatched bases: 3. This CDR3 has 14 residues. Germline CDR1 is SEHNR and CDR2 is FQNEAQ (reference sequence). CDR3 region: CASSPGTGGNEQFF. DNA for the CDR3: TGTGCCAGCAGCCCCGGGACAGGGGGCAATGAGCAGTTCTTC.

This clone was picked up one time. V gene TRBV5-5 combines with J gene TRBJ1-3, with D unresolved. V was pared by 1 base and J by 7 bases, with 12 bases between. CDR1 and CDR2 (germline): SGHKS, YYEKEE (reference sequence). The CDR3 loop spans 14 amino acids. CDR3 residues: CASSLSAIENTIYF. DNA of the CDR3: TGTGCCAGCAGCTTGTCGGCAATCGAGAACACCATATATTTT.

This sequence joins TRBV5-1 and TRBJ1-1, with D possibly being TRBD1 (5 bases). Germline loops: CDR1 SGHRS, CDR2 YFSETQ. Trimming removed 5 bases at V and 10 bases at J, with 21 bases between. CDR3 length: 14 residues. CDR3 coding DNA: TGCGCCAGCAGTAGCCCCGAAGCAGGGCGCCTAGCTTTCTTT. Translation: CASSSPEAGRLAFF.

The V call is TRBV4-2, the J call TRBJ2-7; D possibly corresponds to TRBD1 (6 bases). Germline V lookup: CDR1 LGHNA, CDR2 YNFKEQ. V lost 1 base, J lost 3 bases, and 10 bases lay in between. This CDR3 is 14 amino acids long. CDR3 sequence: CASSQVTGNYEQYF. DNA for the CDR3: TGTGCCAGCAGCCAAGTTACAGGGAACTACGAGCAGTACTTC.

The V call is TRBV30, the J call TRBJ1-1; D gene uncertain. Trimming shortened V by 3 bases and J by 5 bases, and 10 bases separated the two germline ends. In germline, CDR1 is GTSNPN, CDR2 SVGIG (reference sequence). The CDR3 spans 12 residues. CDR3 in DNA: TGTGCCTGGAGCCACGACCCTACTGAAGCTTTCTTT. It encodes CAWSHDPTEAFF.

The chain is built from TRBV18 and TRBJ1-1; D call uncertain. This CDR3 comprises 13 residues. Germline CDR1 is KGHSH and CDR2 is LQKENI. Trimming took 4 bases from V and 6 from J, leaving 12 bases between them. CDR3 sequence (DNA): TGTGCCAGCTCACAAGCGGGAAAAGCTGAAGCTTTCTTT. Protein sequence: CASSQAGKAEAFF.

The gene calls are TRBV10-3 and TRBJ1-2; a possible D gene is TRBD1 (5 bases). The germline V gene encodes CDR1 ENHRY and CDR2 SYGVKD. Trimming shortened V by 3 bases and J by 2 bases, and 13 bases separated the two germline ends. The CDR3 extends over 15 amino acids. For the CDR3, the DNA is TGTGCCATCAGTGACTCAGGGTTTCCGAACTATGGCTACACCTTC. Translating gives CAISDSGFPNYGYTF.

The chain couples TRBV19 to TRBJ2-7; D possibly matches TRBD1 or TRBD2 (5 bases each). The CDR3 covers 15 residues. Trimming took 5 bases from V and 3 from J, leaving 17 bases between them. Germline CDR1 is LNHDA and CDR2 is SQIVND (reference sequence). In nucleotides, the CDR3 is TGTGCCAGTAGTCCCGGGCCGGGGACGAACTACGAGCAGTACTTC. The encoded protein is CASSPGPGTNYEQYF.